This entry features one T cell receptor beta chain sequence. These data come from a study of T cell changes during pregnancy in multiple sclerosis. Profiling relied on immunoSEQ multiplex PCR, and the TCRdb table lists in-frame clones only, not all of them. The table includes about 75,000 clones, about 93% detected once. V lost 1 base and J lost 9, with 16 bases in between. The germline gives CDR1 SGHAT, CDR2 FQNNGV. This CDR3 has 15 amino acids. The sample was CD4+ T cells from peripheral blood mononuclear cells, taken after pregnancy. The J gene is TRBJ2-4, the V gene TRBV11-2; D possibly corresponds to TRBD1 (6 bases). This sequence was found in a female donor with multiple sclerosis, enrolled in a pregnancy study. CDR3 residues: CASSLGRTDFGIQYF. The CDR3 nucleotides read TGTGCCAGCAGCTTAGGCAGGACAGACTTTGGCATTCAGTACTTC.